This T cell receptor (beta chain) was sequenced for a study of blood T cell repertoires in COVID-19 (dated by TCRdb to the early 2020s). About the full investigation: Samples covering the acute and convalescent phases of COVID-19 were provided by collaborators in the United States, Italy and Spain. The material from the prospective study consisted of cDNA or gDNA derived from T cells, B-cell-depleted T cells, or PBMCs. Subjects who had been exposed to COVID-19, were actively infected with it, or had recovered from it provided the deeply sampled blood TCRbeta repertoires that made up the dataset. The repertoires were released in a freely available public database meant as a resource for research on the immune response to SARS-CoV-2. The samples were drawn from two sources: the first 160 participants of the ongoing ImmuneRACE study, and 1,000 to 1,500 subjects contributed by 6 global collaborators. A de-identified subject ID, COVID-19 status, age in years and sex were almost always included in the sample metadata. HLA class I and class II types, where available, came from metadata supplied by the sample provider rather than from assay-based typing.

On the study overall, not on this receptor specifically: The quantity of clinical and demographic metadata differed by source and by participant and was supplied without curation.

TCRbeta CDR3 regions were amplified from genomic DNA using the immunoSEQ Assay, a bias-controlled multiplex PCR. The authors' pipeline ran thus. The number of nucleated cells in each sample was estimated by amplification of reference gene primers within the assay. To quantify the absolute abundance of each unique TCRbeta CDR3 rearrangement, sequence reads were collapsed and filtered. Productive Simpson clonality was computed per sample as the square root of Simpson's diversity index over productive rearrangements. Held by TCRdb, this immuneACCESS table contains in-frame sequences only and omits some clones. Under half of the omission traces to an unresolved V gene where checked; the cause of the rest is unknown. That table furnishes V, J and clone size, whereas the DNA furnished D and trimming. The sample includes 200,000 to 250,000 clones, with around four fifths observed a single time. Clones ranked in the top ten supply roughly 4% of the sample.

Collaborating institutions collected whole blood in K2EDTA tubes following their own protocols. For TCRbeta analysis, collaborators shipped samples in one of three forms: frozen whole blood, isolated PBMCs, or DNA extracted from either of those sample types. The CDR3 spans 13 residues, from the cysteine through the phenylalanine. Only the CDR3 DNA is retained, 39 bases long and in frame from the first base. Relative to germline, V is 2 bases shorter and J is 1 base shorter, with 5 bases between their ends. The germline V gene (reference sequence) specifies MNHNY as CDR1 and SVGAGI as CDR2. This clone was counted a single time. It has no known antigen specificity. Within one base of it there is no much larger clone, and no base qualities were kept.

Rearrangement joined TRBV6-6 to TRBJ2-5; the D gene is perhaps TRBD2, from 5 matching bases. The receptor was isolated from a middle-aged man with acute or convalescent COVID-19. The sequenced material came from peripheral blood. The nucleotides read TGTGCCAGCAGTTACCGGGGCCAAGAGACCCAGTACTTC. It codes for CASSYRGQETQYF.